The 32 T cell receptor beta chains below come from one sample, sequenced in a study of T cell responses to AZD1222 COVID-19 vaccine. Here immunoSEQ multiplex PCR was the method, and the copy in TCRdb shows in-frame clones only, minus some. The table lists 150,000 to 200,000 clones, 90% of them singletons. This specimen consisted of peripheral blood, obtained 28 days after the second AZD1222 dose. All receptors derive from an adult who received the AZD1222 COVID-19 vaccine.

The rearrangement links TRBV3-1 (or the pseudogene TRBV3-2) to TRBJ1-4, with D maybe TRBD1 (6 bases). The CDR3 length is 14 residues. Trimming stripped 0 bases from V and 17 bases from J, with 19 bases between. Germline assignment: CDR1 LGHDT and CDR2 YNNKEL (reference sequence). This chain's CDR3 is CASSQDPSSGGAFF. CDR3 coding DNA: TGTGCCAGCAGCCAAGATCCCTCTTCTGGGGGCGCATTTTTT.

The chain links TRBV6-1 to TRBJ2-3; D gene uncertain. Per germline, CDR1 MNHNS and CDR2 SASEGT. Deletions cut 2 bases from V and 7 bases from J, with 1 base between. The CDR3 has 10 residues. The CDR3 DNA sequence: TGTGCCAGCAGTGAATATACGCAGTATTTT. Amino acids: CASSEYTQYF.

This rearrangement joins TRBV19 to TRBJ2-7, with D uncertain. The CDR3 has 12 residues. V shed 3 bases and J shed 5 bases, with 8 bases lying between them. The germline V gene encodes CDR1 LNHDA and CDR2 SQIVND (reference sequence). CDR3 sequence (DNA): TGTGCCAGTAGTATTTCGGCGAACGAGCAGTACTTC. Its translation: CASSISANEQYF.

This chain links TRBV9 with TRBJ1-4; D is perhaps TRBD1 (5 bases). Trimming took off 0 bases at V and 8 bases at J, with 11 bases between the two ends. CDR3 size: 14 residues. CDR1 and CDR2 (germline): SGDLS, YYNGEE. The CDR3 DNA reads TGTGCCAGCAGCGTAGGTGGGGGATGGGAAAAACTGTTTTTT. It specifies CASSVGGGWEKLFF. The variable domain in full, completed from reference TRBV9 and TRBJ1-4, reads DSGVTQTPKHLITATGQRVTLRCSPRSGDLSVYWYQQSLDQGLQFLIQYYNGEERAKGNILERFSAQQFPDLHSELNLSSLELGDSALYFCASSVGGGWEKLFFGSGTQLSVL.

CDR3 nucleotides: TGTGCCAGCAGTTCAGGCAGCGATGAGCAGTTCTTC. Its protein is CASSSGSDEQFF. The genes are TRBV6-6 and TRBJ2-1; D uncertain. Trimming cost V 4 bases and J 8 bases, with 9 bases left between them. Germline CDR1 MNHNY, CDR2 SVGAGI (reference sequence). The CDR3 totals 12 residues.

The genes are TRBV15 and TRBJ2-3; the D gene is possibly TRBD2 (6 bases). Looked up from germline, CDR1 is LNHNV and CDR2 is YYDKDF (reference sequence). Trimming took 5 bases from V and 4 from J, leaving 13 bases between them. CDR3 length: 14 residues. The CDR3 sequence: CATSRGERPDTQYF. The CDR3 DNA reads TGTGCCACCAGCCGCGGGGAGCGGCCAGATACGCAGTATTTT.

The V gene is TRBV7-2, the J gene TRBJ1-6; D unresolved. V lost 0 bases and J lost 9, with 9 bases in between. There are 14 residues in the CDR3. CDR1 is SGHTA, CDR2 FQGNSA, per germline. The CDR3 is CASSLAQTISPLHF. In nucleotides, the CDR3 is TGTGCCAGCAGCTTAGCCCAGACCATTTCACCCCTCCACTTT.

The chain recombines TRBV5-1 with TRBJ2-7, with TRBD2 identical over 10 bases. The V gene's germline CDR1 is SGHRS and CDR2 YFSETQ. V shed 3 bases, J shed 2 bases, and the junction held 17 bases outside the gene matches. This CDR3 has 19 residues. The CDR3, as DNA: TGCGCCAGCAGCTGGGCACCAAACAGCGGGGGGGAGGTAACCTACGAGCAGTACTTC. Amino acid sequence: CASSWAPNSGGEVTYEQYF.

The chain uses TRBV6-5 and TRBJ1-2; 9 bases fit TRBD1. Germline V gene lookup returns CDR1 MNHEY and CDR2 SVGAGI. There are 13 residues in the CDR3. With V trimmed by 8 bases and J by 2 bases, 3 bases remained unmatched. CDR3 loop: CASGTGWNYGYTF. The CDR3 coding sequence is TGTGCCAGCGGGACAGGGTGGAACTATGGCTACACCTTC.

The chain joins TRBV11-3 to TRBJ2-3, with a tentative D call TRBD2 (5 bases). From germline, CDR1 is SGHNT and CDR2 YENEEA. V was pared by 0 bases and J by 2 bases, with 9 bases between. The CDR3 loop spans 15 amino acids. The CDR3 bases are TGTGCCAGCAGCTTAGAAGGACTCAACACAGATACGCAGTATTTT. Translation gives CASSLEGLNTDTQYF.

The chain has TRBV7-9 and TRBJ2-5, with 8 nucleotides matching TRBD2. The V gene end was trimmed by 1 base and the J gene end by 3 bases; junction bases not matched to a gene: 13. Germline lookup yields CDR1 SEHNR and CDR2 FQNEAQ (reference sequence). The CDR3 totals 18 residues. CDR3 sequence reads: CASSLDLPVSGEEETQYF. The CDR3 nucleotides are TGTGCCAGCAGCTTAGACTTACCGGTTAGCGGGGAGGAAGAGACCCAGTACTTC. Combining the CDR3 with reference TRBV7-9 and TRBJ2-5 gives the whole variable domain DTGVSQNPRHKITKRGQNVTFRCDPISEHNRLYWYRQTLGQGPEFLTYFQNEAQLEKSRLLSDRFSAERPKGSFSTLEIQRTEQGDSAMYLCASSLDLPVSGEEETQYFGPGTRLLVL.

This chain joins TRBV9 and TRBJ2-2; no reliable D call. From germline, CDR1 is SGDLS and CDR2 YYNGEE. There are 11 residues in the CDR3. With 1 base removed from V and 7 bases from J, the gap between germline ends came to 2 bases. CDR3 DNA: TGTGCCAGCAGCGTATACGGGGAGCTGTTTTTT. This sequence encodes CASSVYGELFF.

The rearrangement joins TRBV28 to TRBJ1-5, with TRBD1 identical over 8 bases. The CDR3 totals 15 residues. Germline CDR1 is MDHEN and CDR2 is SYDVKM. J gave up 0 bases and V 7 bases, and 5 bases lay outside the gene matches. The CDR3 loop reads CASTTGDYSNQPQHF. The CDR3, as DNA: TGTGCCAGCACGACAGGGGATTATAGCAATCAGCCCCAGCATTTT.

This clone was seen a single time. The chain carries TRBV6-2 or TRBV6-3 and TRBJ2-7; D remains ambiguous. Germline V lookup: CDR1 MNHEY, CDR2 SVGEGT. Trimming pared 2 bases from V and 3 bases from J, leaving 8 bases between. This CDR3 is 13 amino acids long. CDR3 sequence reads: CASSYESSYEQYF. CDR3 in DNA: TGTGCCAGCAGTTACGAAAGCAGCTACGAGCAGTACTTC.

The chain uses TRBV6-4 and TRBJ1-2; perhaps TRBD1 as D (5 bases). This CDR3 is 14 amino acids long. V was trimmed by 4 bases and J by 4 bases, leaving 13 bases between them. Germline assignment: CDR1 MRHNA and CDR2 SNTAGT. The CDR3 here is CASSASQGGYGYTF. CDR3 bases: TGTGCCAGCAGTGCCTCCCAGGGCGGCTATGGCTACACCTTC.

The genes are TRBV6-1 and TRBJ1-2; 11 bases line up with TRBD1. The CDR3 has 16 amino acids. Trimming removed 4 bases from V and 4 bases from J; junction bases left unmatched: 8. Per germline, CDR1 MNHNS and CDR2 SASEGT. The CDR3 protein is CASSGGTGGSGYGYTF. DNA for the CDR3: TGTGCCAGCAGTGGAGGGACAGGGGGAAGTGGCTATGGCTACACCTTC.

The J gene is TRBJ1-1, the V gene TRBV18; TRBD1 is a possible D gene (5 bases). The germline V and J ends were trimmed by 0 bases and 7 bases, with 18 bases remaining between them. The germline gives CDR1 KGHSH, CDR2 LQKENI. This CDR3 contains 16 residues. The CDR3 sequence: CASSPPGGVGALEAFF. CDR3 DNA sequence: TGTGCCAGCTCACCACCGGGGGGGGTTGGGGCTCTTGAAGCTTTCTTT. The full variable domain, rest sourced from reference TRBV18 and TRBJ1-1, is NAGVMQNPRHLVRRRGQEARLRCSPMKGHSHVYWYRQLPEEGLKFMVYLQKENIIDESGMPKERFSAEFPKEGPSILRIQQVVRGDSAAYFCASSPPGGVGALEAFFGQGTRLTVV.

This clone turned up a few times. Written as DNA, the CDR3 is TGTGCCAGCAGTGACGGTCCTTCCTCTGGAAACACCATATATTTT. This gives the protein CASSDGPSSGNTIYF. V usage is TRBV6-1 and J usage is TRBJ1-3; D remains ambiguous. This CDR3 is built from 15 residues. Trimming pared 3 bases from V and 0 bases from J, leaving 9 bases between. Germline values: CDR1 MNHNS, CDR2 SASEGT.

The J gene is TRBJ1-1, the V gene TRBV29-1, with a weak D call TRBD1 (5 bases). With 1 base removed from V and 0 bases from J, the gap between germline ends came to 12 bases. This CDR3 is 15 amino acids long. Germline lookup yields CDR1 SQVTM and CDR2 ANQGSEA. The CDR3 is CSVEGPSRVNTEAFF. The CDR3 region has the DNA TGCAGCGTTGAAGGCCCAAGCAGGGTGAACACTGAAGCTTTCTTT.

This chain joins TRBV5-4 and TRBJ2-7; the D is unclear. Trimming shortened V by 4 bases and J by 0 bases, and 8 bases separated the two germline ends. Germline CDR1 SGHNT, CDR2 YYREEE (reference sequence). The CDR3 contains 13 residues. Here the CDR3 DNA reads TGTGCCAGCAGCCCGACCAACTCCTACGAGCAGTACTTC. This codes for CASSPTNSYEQYF.

The chain is built from TRBV30 and TRBJ1-6; D might be TRBD1 (5 bases). The germline V and J ends were trimmed by 8 bases and 10 bases, with 21 bases remaining between them. Per the germline V gene, CDR1 is GTSNPN and CDR2 is SVGIG (reference sequence). This CDR3 has 14 amino acids. In DNA form, the CDR3 reads TGTGCCCTTGGAGTGGGTACAGGTCGGTCACCCCTCCACTTT. This gives the protein CALGVGTGRSPLHF.

The chain is built from TRBV5-1 and TRBJ2-5; TRBD2 agrees at 7 bases. The CDR3 is made up of 15 amino acids. CDR1 SGHRS and CDR2 YFSETQ come from the germline V gene. V was clipped by 4 bases and J by 3 bases; unmatched bases: 9. CDR3 sequence (DNA): TGCGCCAGCAGCAACCAACTAGCGCCAGAAGAGACCCAGTACTTC. Translating gives CASSNQLAPEETQYF.

For the CDR3, the DNA is TGTGCCAGCTCACCACCGTCTAGTCCGGGCACCGGGGAGCTGTTTTTT. Its translation is CASSPPSSPGTGELFF. The chain is built from TRBV18 and TRBJ2-2; D is undetermined. Looked up from germline, CDR1 is KGHSH and CDR2 is LQKENI. The V gene lost 0 bases and the J gene lost 4 bases, with 12 bases spanning the gap. CDR3 length equals 16 residues. Using reference TRBV18 and TRBJ2-2 for the parts outside the CDR3, the full variable domain is NAGVMQNPRHLVRRRGQEARLRCSPMKGHSHVYWYRQLPEEGLKFMVYLQKENIIDESGMPKERFSAEFPKEGPSILRIQQVVRGDSAAYFCASSPPSSPGTGELFFGEGSRLTVL.

V gene TRBV4-2 combines with J gene TRBJ2-7; D remains unclear. From germline, CDR1 is LGHNA and CDR2 YNFKEQ. This CDR3 region has 15 residues. V was clipped by 2 bases and J by 3 bases, with 14 bases between them. As DNA, the CDR3 is TGTGCCAGCAGCCAAAGCTTTTTCGGTAGCTACGAGCAGTACTTC. Its translation: CASSQSFFGSYEQYF.

This chain links TRBV27 with TRBJ2-1; 7 bases fit TRBD2. The CDR3 loop spans 15 amino acids. Germline CDR1 MNHEY, CDR2 SMNVEV (reference sequence). With 5 bases clipped from V and 11 bases from J, the junction kept 15 bases outside the gene matches. CDR3 sequence: CASSIPGLMDYKQFF. The CDR3 region has the DNA TGTGCCAGCAGTATTCCGGGACTAATGGACTATAAGCAGTTCTTC.

This sequence joins TRBV30 and TRBJ1-5, with TRBD1 as a possible D gene (5 bases). V shed 0 bases and J shed 6 bases, with 12 bases lying between them. This CDR3 is built from 14 residues. CDR1 and CDR2 (germline): GTSNPN, SVGIG (reference sequence). The CDR3 is CAWSVRVDRQPQHF. CDR3 sequence (DNA): TGTGCCTGGAGTGTCAGGGTTGATCGTCAGCCCCAGCATTTT.

The chain uses TRBV11-3 and TRBJ2-7; a weak D match, TRBD1 (6 bases). This CDR3 is built from 13 residues. V was cut by 6 bases and J by 5 bases, with 14 bases left in between. Per germline, CDR1 SGHNT and CDR2 YENEEA. The CDR3 DNA sequence: TGTGCCAGCAGGGGTGGGGGCGGCGACGAGCAGTACTTC. Translated: CASRGGGGDEQYF.

This clone was recorded only once. CDR3 sequence reads: CASSLFGRANYGYTF. The DNA for the CDR3 is TGTGCCAGCAGCTTATTCGGGCGGGCAAACTATGGCTACACCTTC. The chain recombines TRBV7-2 with TRBJ1-2; the D is unclear. Germline V gene data show CDR1 as SGHTA and CDR2 as FQGNSA. The CDR3 is made up of 15 amino acids. Trimming removed 2 bases from V and 2 bases from J, with 12 bases in between.

The gene calls are TRBV5-1 and TRBJ2-7; D not resolved. Germline V gene sequence: CDR1 SGHRS, CDR2 YFSETQ. There are 14 residues in the CDR3. The germline V and J ends were trimmed by 3 bases and 0 bases, with 10 bases remaining between them. The DNA for the CDR3 is TGCGCCAGCAGCTCAGACCTATACTCCTACGAGCAGTACTTC. It yields the protein CASSSDLYSYEQYF.

CDR3 sequence (DNA): TGTGCCACCATGGGAGCGGGAGACTACGAGCAGTACTTC. It is translated as CATMGAGDYEQYF. V usage is TRBV24-1 and J usage is TRBJ2-7, with 8 bases identical to TRBD2. Per the germline V gene, CDR1 is KGHDR and CDR2 is SFDVKD. The CDR3 has 13 residues. V trimming: 8 bases; J trimming: 3 bases; junction bases outside the gene matches: 5.

This chain joins TRBV6-2 or TRBV6-3 and TRBJ2-5; possibly TRBD1 for D (6 bases). Germline V gene lookup returns CDR1 MNHEY and CDR2 SVGEGT. V was pared by 5 bases and J by 1 base, with 17 bases between. The CDR3 is 16 residues long. This CDR3 is CASSQQQGVTQETQYF. Written as DNA, the CDR3 is TGTGCCAGCAGTCAACAACAGGGAGTAACCCAAGAGACCCAGTACTTC.

The J gene is TRBJ2-1, the V gene TRBV7-2; D call uncertain. The CDR3 totals 13 residues. V was pared by 2 bases and J by 7 bases, with 9 bases between. CDR1 is SGHTA and CDR2 is FQGNSA in the germline V gene. Written as DNA, the CDR3 is TGTGCCAGCAGCTTACCTACAAGGAATGAGCAGTTCTTC. Translating it yields CASSLPTRNEQFF.